This TCR beta chain emerged from a study of Ad26.COV2.S vaccination and SARS-CoV-2 variants. General study findings and limits: Comparability of non-spike TCR breadth was observed across vaccine and placebo recipients.

Germline loops: CDR1 MDHEN, CDR2 SYDVKM. The CDR3 has 14 amino acids. Trimming cost V 5 bases and J 7 bases, with 15 bases left between them. As to treatment: around 19 received Ad26.COV2.S at low or high dose, single or two shots; 5 received placebo; per-sample allocation not given. Collection of samples fell on day 63 after the first vaccine or placebo injection. Repertoires were generated with immunoSEQ multiplex PCR, while TCRdb's copy carries only in-frame clones and drops some. The sample includes 350,000 to 450,000 clones, approximately 91% of them seen just once. Turning to this clone: Its antigen is not known.

The sequences come from peripheral blood, collected in a trial of Ad26.COV2.S vaccine versus placebo. The source is a person between 18 and 65 years old who received the Ad26.COV2.S COVID-19 vaccine or a placebo. The chain is built from TRBV28 and TRBJ1-5; the D gene is possibly TRBD1 (5 bases). The CDR3 sequence is CASSPGTPRQPQHF. CDR3 in DNA: TGTGCCAGCAGTCCGGGGACGCCACGACAGCCCCAGCATTTT. Drawing the rest from reference TRBV28 and TRBJ1-5, the complete variable domain is DVKVTQSSRYLVKRTGEKVFLECVQDMDHENMFWYRQDPGLGLRLIYFSYDVKMKEKGDIPEGYSVSREKKERFSLILESASTNQTSMYLCASSPGTPRQPQHFGDGTRLSIL.